These 8 T cell receptor beta chains were sequenced from one sample in a study of graft-versus-host responses after intestinal transplantation (dated by TCRdb to the early 2020s). In the paper's terms, the time point label means: cells obtained before transplantation from donor or recipient. These receptors have no identified antigens. Receptor amplification or capture employed the immunoSEQ multiplex PCR assay. What TCRdb holds here is the immuneACCESS table cut down to in-frame rearrangements. Part of the clones is not present; checked against another copy, under half of the missing clones reflect an unresolved V gene, and the others are unexplained. For this sample the table gives 90,000 to 120,000 clones, of which roughly 87% were detected only once. Less than 0.85% of the sample lies in the top ten. Sequencing was performed on unstimulated CD4+ T cells sorted from spleen or lymph node cells, taken before transplant. Receptors were obtained from a human donor who was the organ donor for an intestinal transplant.

The chain combines TRBV19 with TRBJ1-5; the D is unclear. This CDR3 comprises 17 residues. Trimming took off 3 bases at V and 4 bases at J, with 19 bases between the two ends. The germline CDR1 and CDR2 sequences are LNHDA and SQIVND (reference sequence). This CDR3 is CASSITVQGGSNQPQHF. DNA of the CDR3: TGTGCCAGTAGTATTACTGTCCAAGGCGGCTCTAATCAGCCCCAGCATTTT.

The V call is TRBV7-2, the J call TRBJ2-1; D not resolved. Trimming removed 4 bases from V and 14 bases from J, with 24 bases in between. Looked up from germline, CDR1 is SGHTA and CDR2 is FQGNSA. This CDR3 is 15 amino acids long. The CDR3: CASSSSYLATEAKFF. CDR3 DNA: TGTGCCAGCAGCTCGAGTTATTTGGCTACGGAAGCGAAGTTCTTC.

The chain links TRBV27 to TRBJ1-2, with D perhaps matching TRBD1 (6 bases). The CDR3 runs 13 residues. The germline V gene encodes CDR1 MNHEY and CDR2 SMNVEV (reference sequence). V lost 3 bases and J lost 3, with 8 bases in between. In nucleotides, the CDR3 is TGTGCCAGCAGTTTGGACAGATACTATGGCTACACCTTC. Its protein product is CASSLDRYYGYTF.

To note about this clone: The germline gene is not matched at one end of the junction; a read error may be the cause. Other DNA variants within this sample encode the same CDR3. The chain recombines TRBV4-2 with TRBJ2-2; 8 bases align to TRBD2. Per the germline V gene, CDR1 is LGHNA and CDR2 is YNFKEQ. The CDR3 runs 18 residues. The DNA for the CDR3 is TGTGCCAGCAGTCAAGCACTAGGGACTAGACATCGGACCGGGGAGCTGTTTTTT. Encoded protein: CASSQALGTRHRTGELFF.

The table lists this clone with a count of one. This chain uses TRBV5-1 with TRBJ2-7; D gene ambiguous. The V gene lost 0 bases and the J gene lost 2 bases, with 12 bases spanning the gap. There are 15 residues in the CDR3. Germline CDR1 is SGHRS and CDR2 is YFSETQ. The CDR3 is CASSLGHSPAYEQYF. The CDR3 DNA sequence: TGCGCCAGCAGCTTGGGACACTCACCGGCCTACGAGCAGTACTTC. The variable domain in full, completed from reference TRBV5-1 and TRBJ2-7, reads KAGVTQTPRYLIKTRGQQVTLSCSPISGHRSVSWYQQTPGQGLQFLFEYFSETQRNKGNFPGRFSGRQFSNSRSEMNVSTLELGDSALYLCASSLGHSPAYEQYFGPGTRLTVT.

The genes are TRBV21-1 and TRBJ2-1; the DNA was not compared with TRBD2, the D call given in the table. TRBV21-1 is labeled a pseudogene. CDR3 length: 16 amino acids. The CDR3: CASSKVSGGSYNEQFF. The CDR3 nucleotides read TGTGCCAGCAGCAAAGTTTCGGGGGGCTCCTACAATGAGCAGTTCTTC.

The V gene is TRBV5-1, the J gene TRBJ2-1, with D hard to call. The CDR3 is made up of 14 amino acids. The V and J ends lost 8 bases and 2 bases respectively, with 14 bases between them. Germline V gene sequence: CDR1 SGHRS, CDR2 YFSETQ. CDR3 DNA sequence: TGCGCCAGTTCGACCGAGGCGGCCTACAATGAGCAGTTCTTC. Translating it yields CASSTEAAYNEQFF.

The chain employs TRBV15 and TRBJ1-3; 7 bases match TRBD1. In germline, CDR1 is LNHNV, CDR2 YYDKDF (reference sequence). Trimming cost V 8 bases and J 3 bases; bases outside gene matches: 7. The CDR3 spans 14 residues. This chain's CDR3 is CATSKTGRGNTIYF. DNA for the CDR3: TGTGCCACCTCCAAGACAGGGCGTGGAAACACCATATATTTT.